The 10 T cell receptor beta chains presented below share a single source sample, sequenced in a study of blood T cell repertoires in COVID-19. Sequencing was performed with immunoSEQ multiplex PCR; in TCRdb, only in-frame clones are kept and a portion is missing. The table has fewer than 95,000 clones, 80% to 90% seen once; the top ten hold under 9.5%. The material sequenced was peripheral blood. The receptors were gathered from a man in his fifties with acute or convalescent COVID-19.

The rearrangement links TRBV28 to TRBJ1-2; D remains unclear. Germline CDR1 and CDR2: MDHEN and SYDVKM. The CDR3 sequence is 15 residues long. The V and J ends lost 3 bases and 3 bases respectively, with 14 bases between them. CDR3 in amino acids: CASSLGSGSDYGYTF. For the CDR3, the DNA is TGTGCCAGCAGTTTGGGCTCGGGGTCGGACTATGGCTACACCTTC.

This chain links TRBV4-1 with TRBJ2-3; 7 bases align to TRBD2. The CDR3 contains 14 residues. Germline lookup yields CDR1 MGHRA and CDR2 YSYEKL. The J segment lost 3 bases and the V segment lost 2 bases, leaving 2 bases of the junction unmatched. The CDR3 reads CASSQSGGTDTQYF. In DNA, the CDR3 is TGCGCCAGCAGCCAATCGGGGGGAACAGATACGCAGTATTTT.

V is TRBV9 and J is TRBJ1-3, with D possibly TRBD1 on 5 matching bases. Germline V gene data show CDR1 as SGDLS and CDR2 as YYNGEE. V dropped 3 bases and J dropped 0 bases, with 19 bases sitting between them. The CDR3 consists of 18 residues. The CDR3: CASSAGSGGGSSGNTIYF. CDR3 DNA sequence: TGTGCCAGCAGCGCTGGGTCGGGGGGAGGCAGCTCTGGAAACACCATATATTTT.

The chain has TRBV5-6 and TRBJ1-2, with D hard to call. V lost 1 base and J 6 bases, leaving 7 bases between the germline ends. Germline lookup yields CDR1 SGHDT and CDR2 YYEEEE. The CDR3 runs to 12 residues. The DNA for the CDR3 is TGTGCCAGCAGCTTGCGGGGTGATGGCTACACCTTC. This codes for CASSLRGDGYTF.

V gene TRBV27 combines with J gene TRBJ2-7; perhaps TRBD2 as D (7 bases). The CDR3 consists of 15 residues. With 5 bases removed from V and 6 bases from J, the gap between germline ends came to 20 bases. CDR1 and CDR2 from the germline V gene are MNHEY and SMNVEV (reference sequence). CDR3: CASSPVRGGAPEQYF. CDR3 sequence (DNA): TGTGCCAGCAGTCCCGTTAGGGGGGGGGCTCCCGAGCAGTACTTC.

This chain uses TRBV5-4 with TRBJ1-2, with 7 bases that match TRBD1. The CDR3 spans 13 residues. CDR1 is SGHNT and CDR2 is YYREEE in the germline V gene (reference sequence). V was clipped by 5 bases and J by 10 bases; unmatched bases: 11. In nucleotides, the CDR3 is TGTGCCAGCAGACTAAAAGACAGGGCGGACTACACCTTC. Amino acids: CASRLKDRADYTF.

V and J are TRBV11-2 and TRBJ2-1; 10 nucleotides match TRBD1. CDR3 length equals 15 residues. Germline CDR1 is SGHAT and CDR2 is FQNNGV. The V segment lost 1 base and the J segment 8 bases; nucleotides outside the gene matches: 5. CDR3 residues: CASSLVGTGVHEQFF. In DNA, the CDR3 is TGTGCCAGCAGCTTAGTAGGGACAGGGGTCCATGAGCAGTTCTTC.

The chain couples TRBV5-1 to TRBJ2-5, with TRBD1 matching 11 bases. The germline V gene encodes CDR1 SGHRS and CDR2 YFSETQ. The CDR3 consists of 15 residues. V shed 0 bases, J shed 4 bases, and the junction held 2 bases outside the gene matches. The CDR3 DNA reads as TGCGCCAGCAGCTTGGCGGGGACAGGGGGAGAGACCCAGTACTTC. Translating gives CASSLAGTGGETQYF.

The chain recombines TRBV19 with TRBJ2-1; tentatively, D is TRBD2 (5 bases). CDR1 is LNHDA, CDR2 SQIVND, per germline (reference sequence). The V end lost 5 bases, the J end lost 8 bases, and 16 bases lay between the germline ends. The CDR3 extends over 14 amino acids. In DNA form, the CDR3 reads TGTGCCAGTAGTTCGGACGGACTCCGGGATGAGCAGTTCTTC. Protein sequence: CASSSDGLRDEQFF.

This sequence joins TRBV6-1 and TRBJ1-5, with D possibly matching TRBD1 (5 bases). Trimming removed 2 bases from V and 6 bases from J, with 14 bases in between. There are 15 residues in the CDR3. The germline V gene encodes CDR1 MNHNS and CDR2 SASEGT. CDR3 nucleotide sequence: TGTGCCAGCAGTGAAATGTCAGGGTTTAGTCAGCCCCAGCATTTT. Translation: CASSEMSGFSQPQHF.